This TCR beta chain was recorded in a study of response to subunit inactivated influenza vaccine. TCRdb recomputed calls from the RT-PCR reads with MiXCR, one row per CDR3 protein. In the table there are 600,000 to 850,000 distinct CDR3 sequences, 12% to 15% of which are singletons. CDR3 length: 14 residues. V was shortened by 3 bases and J by 9 bases, with 12 bases between the two germline ends. The germline gives CDR1 SGHAT, CDR2 FQNNGV. A note on this clonotype: Since a much larger clone is just one base distant, this may be a read error. The conserved phenylalanine or tryptophan is not found at the CDR3 terminus, so this likely reflects a read error.

The rearrangement joins TRBV11-2 to TRBJ1-6; unclear D gene. The TCR was taken from a man aged 50 to 60 who received an inactivated influenza vaccine. Sequences were derived from PBMCs from blood, sampled less than 15 days before vaccination. CDR3 sequence: CASSLTDKRSPLHI. The CDR3 DNA sequence: TGTGCCAGCAGCTTGACGGATAAACGTTCACCCCTCCACATT.